Shown below are 17 T cell receptor beta chains from a single sample sequenced in a study of T cell responses to AZD1222 COVID-19 vaccine. Repertoires were generated with immunoSEQ multiplex PCR, while TCRdb's copy carries only in-frame clones and drops some. Here the sample spans about 97,000 clones, approximately 90% being singletons. The source material was peripheral blood, sampled on day 0 of AZD1222 vaccination. These receptor sequences come from an adult in good health.

The CDR3 DNA reads as TGTGCCAGCAGCTTGACAGGGGAGTATGGCTACACCTTC. Translation: CASSLTGEYGYTF. This chain links TRBV5-4 with TRBJ1-2; 7 bases are shared with TRBD1. The CDR3 sequence is 13 residues long. J lost 5 bases, V lost 1 base, and 2 bases had no gene match. Germline CDR1 is SGHNT and CDR2 is YYREEE (reference sequence).

CDR3 DNA: TGTGCCAGTAGTAACAGAAGAGATCAGCCCCAGCATTTT. Residues: CASSNRRDQPQHF. The chain joins TRBV19 to TRBJ1-5, with D uncertain. CDR3 length equals 13 residues. CDR1 LNHDA and CDR2 SQIVND come from the germline V gene (reference sequence). V was trimmed by 4 bases and J by 5 bases, leaving 9 bases between them.

CDR3 amino acids: CASSYSGTANSPLHF. In DNA, the CDR3 is TGTGCCAGCAGTTACTCGGGGACAGCTAATTCACCCCTCCACTTT. V and J are TRBV6-5 and TRBJ1-6; 7 nucleotides agree with TRBD1. Germline-derived CDR1 and CDR2 are MNHEY and SVGAGI. This CDR3 has 15 residues. V lost 0 bases and J lost 6; bases outside the gene matches: 2.

The rearrangement uses TRBV11-1 and TRBJ2-2; the D gene could be TRBD1 or TRBD2 (5 bases each). Germline-derived CDR1 and CDR2 are SGHAT and FQDESV (reference sequence). The CDR3 has 15 amino acids. Trimming took off 5 bases at V and 1 base at J, with 11 bases between the two ends. This chain's CDR3 is CASSPGTGNTGELFF. In nucleotides, the CDR3 is TGTGCCAGCAGCCCCGGGACCGGGAACACCGGGGAGCTGTTTTTT.

The chain uses TRBV11-2 and TRBJ1-4; no reliable D call. CDR1 is SGHAT, CDR2 FQNNGV, per germline. Trimming removed 2 bases at V and 7 bases at J, with 5 bases between. The CDR3 contains 12 residues. The CDR3 coding sequence is TGTGCCAGCAGCTTATTGGCTGAAAAACTGTTTTTT. Its translation: CASSLLAEKLFF.

The gene calls are TRBV20-1 and TRBJ1-3, with D unresolved. CDR1 is DFQATT, CDR2 SNEGSKA, per germline (reference sequence). Trimming stripped 3 bases from V and 2 bases from J, with 14 bases between. The CDR3 totals 15 residues. CDR3 nucleotides: TGCAGTGCTAGTTTGGGAGAAGTTGCTGGAAACACCATATATTTT. It is translated as CSASLGEVAGNTIYF.

This chain joins TRBV14 and TRBJ1-3; D remains ambiguous. Trimming pared 3 bases from V and 2 bases from J, leaving 11 bases between. The CDR3 totals 15 residues. Looked up from germline, CDR1 is SGHDN and CDR2 is FVKESK. The CDR3 DNA is TGTGCCAGCAGCCAGTGGGGAGTACCTGGAAACACCATATATTTT. It translates to CASSQWGVPGNTIYF.

CDR3 amino acids: CASSWGQGSSYEQYF. As DNA, the CDR3 is TGTGCCAGCAGCTGGGGACAGGGGAGCTCCTACGAGCAGTACTTC. The chain couples TRBV11-2 to TRBJ2-7; 10 bases line up with TRBD1. CDR1 is SGHAT and CDR2 is FQNNGV in the germline V gene. Losses at the gene ends were 4 bases for V and 0 bases for J; bases not matched to a gene: 3. The CDR3 has 15 amino acids.

The rearrangement joins TRBV7-2 to TRBJ1-6, with D hard to call. Germline assignment: CDR1 SGHTA and CDR2 FQGNSA. Trimming took 5 bases from V and 0 from J, leaving 8 bases between them. This CDR3 comprises 15 residues. This chain's CDR3 is CASSRVSSYNSPLHF. The CDR3 bases are TGTGCCAGCAGCCGTGTAAGCTCCTATAATTCACCCCTCCACTTT.

This sequence joins TRBV4-1 and TRBJ1-5; the D is unclear. V lost 2 bases and J 1 base, leaving 6 bases between the germline ends. This CDR3 region has 14 residues. Germline V lookup: CDR1 MGHRA, CDR2 YSYEKL. The DNA of the CDR3 is TGCGCCAGCAGCCAATTCCAGAGCAATCAGCCCCAGCATTTT. Residues: CASSQFQSNQPQHF.

This chain uses TRBV1 with TRBJ1-2. TRBV1 is flagged as a pseudogene. CDR3 length: 14 amino acids. The CDR3 DNA reads TGCACCAGCAGTTTTTCGGACGGGCACTATGGCTACACCTTC. Its translation: CTSSFSDGHYGYTF.

J is TRBJ2-3 and V is TRBV5-5; 7 bases agree with TRBD2. The CDR3 is 19 amino acids. Losses at the gene ends were 3 bases for V and 0 bases for J; bases not matched to a gene: 16. Germline CDR1 is SGHKS and CDR2 is YYEKEE (reference sequence). CDR3 nucleotides: TGTGCCAGCAGCTACCTGTTGACCCCCGGGACTACTAGCACAGATACGCAGTATTTT. Protein: CASSYLLTPGTTSTDTQYF.

This clone was detected a few times. The chain recombines TRBV2 with TRBJ2-3, with 7 bases fitting TRBD2. After removal of 1 base from V and 5 bases from J, the junction contained 9 bases not matched to a gene. The CDR3 has 16 residues. Germline V gives CDR1 SNHLY, CDR2 FYNNEI. The CDR3, as DNA: TGTGCCAGCAGTGAAGGGCTAGCGGCTAGGAGAGATACGCAGTATTTT. This gives the protein CASSEGLAARRDTQYF.

V usage is TRBV28 and J usage is TRBJ1-2; 7 bases match TRBD1. With V trimmed by 3 bases and J by 3 bases, 1 base remained unmatched. This CDR3 has 13 residues. The V gene's germline CDR1 is MDHEN and CDR2 SYDVKM. Written as DNA, the CDR3 is TGTGCCAGCAGTTTCGACAGGGACTATGGCTACACCTTC. As protein: CASSFDRDYGYTF.

J is TRBJ1-2 and V is TRBV19; no reliable D call. The V and J ends lost 4 bases and 2 bases respectively, with 11 bases between them. Germline assignment: CDR1 LNHDA and CDR2 SQIVND (reference sequence). CDR3 length equals 14 residues. The CDR3 reads CASSNASPNYGYTF. CDR3 DNA: TGTGCCAGTAGTAACGCCAGCCCCAACTATGGCTACACCTTC.

This chain joins TRBV19 and TRBJ2-7; 7 bases agree with TRBD2. Trimming removed 5 bases from V and 3 bases from J; junction bases left unmatched: 4. Germline loops: CDR1 LNHDA, CDR2 SQIVND (reference sequence). CDR3 size: 13 residues. CDR3 bases: TGTGCCAGTAGTCCCGGACTAGACTACGAGCAGTACTTC. This codes for CASSPGLDYEQYF.

A single count supports this clone. The rearrangement uses TRBV15 and TRBJ1-1; D gene unclear. CDR3 length: 14 residues. V shed 1 base and J shed 1 base, with 7 bases lying between them. Germline V gene lookup returns CDR1 LNHNV and CDR2 YYDKDF (reference sequence). DNA of the CDR3: TGTGCCACCAGCAGAGGGAAGGGGAACACTGAAGCTTTCTTT. Protein product: CATSRGKGNTEAFF.